This T cell receptor (beta chain) derives from a study of blood T cell repertoires in COVID-19. For the study at large: Whether acute or convalescent, the COVID-19 samples came from the United States, Italy and Spain. The cDNA or gDNA used as material had been derived from T cells, B-cell-depleted T cells, or PBMCs.

This clone was picked up a small number of times. Seattle participants joined during active infection and were tracked over time. Measured with immunoSEQ multiplex PCR; TCRdb has only the in-frame clones, and not every one. The data show fewer than 250,000 clones, 82% seen once. Sequences were obtained from peripheral blood. This receptor was identified in a woman between 55 and 75 years old with COVID-19, enrolled during active disease.

Here the CDR3 reads CASSVAAGTSGWTGELFF. In DNA form, the CDR3 reads TGTGCCAGCAGCGTAGCCGCCGGGACTAGCGGATGGACCGGGGAGCTGTTTTTT. This chain uses TRBV9 with TRBJ2-2; 11 nucleotides align to TRBD2. J was trimmed by 5 bases and V by 0 bases; bases with no gene match: 9. Germline V gene lookup returns CDR1 SGDLS and CDR2 YYNGEE. CDR3 size: 18 residues.